This T cell receptor beta chain comes out of a study of cytomegalovirus exposure and HLA in healthy donors. Worth noting for this clone: What it binds is unknown.

Overall study findings and caveats: A later analysis found common viral pathogens apparently linked to several of the most significant clusters. There were some 150 TCR beta chains listed as cytomegalovirus-associated. A later analysis linked a missense DCLRE1C variant to TCR beta V- and J-gene trimming. CMV serostatus was the sole immune exposure data available.

The V and J ends lost 6 bases and 4 bases, in that order; junction bases with no gene match: 4. The CDR3 is 14 amino acids. Germline V gene lookup returns CDR1 ENHRY and CDR2 SYGVKD. The PCR made use of 60 Vbeta and 13 Jbeta primers. Generated by immunoSEQ multiplex PCR, the TCRdb table keeps only in-frame clones and is missing some. The data show around 110,000 clones, 73% seen once. The chain combines TRBV10-3 with TRBJ1-1; 11 bases line up with TRBD1. Sequenced: PBMCs. The sequence derives from a man under 40 in good health and CMV-seronegative. The chain's CDR3 is CAIRGTGGSTEAFF. For the CDR3, the DNA is TGTGCCATCAGAGGGACAGGGGGGAGCACTGAAGCTTTCTTT.